Listed below are T cell receptor beta chains from one sample, sequenced in a study of regulatory T cells in long-lasting Graves disease. From the multiplex PCR reads, TCRdb called clonotypes with MiXCR, one entry per CDR3 protein. The table lists more than 650,000 distinct CDR3 sequences, around 32% of them singletons. The sample in question was peripheral blood mononuclear cells (PBMCs), obtained when the disease was refractory, from a patient treated with antithyroid drugs. These receptor sequences come from a female donor with Graves disease. CDR3s include the opening cysteine and the closing phenylalanine or tryptophan. Each record gives: clone size, J gene, D gene, V gene, CDR3 protein, CDR3 DNA. D genes are given only for firm matches. Clone size is not always given. Where it is, it says once, few, many or a class for expanded clones.

>few|TRBJ1-2|TRBD1|TRBV5-4
CASSDPTGGKGSYGYTF
TGTGCCAGCAGCGACCCCACAGGGGGAAAGGGTAGCTATGGCTACACCTTC
>NA|TRBJ1-5|NA|TRBV6-1
CASSPALQPQHF
TGTGCCAGCAGTCCGGCTCTTCAGCCCCAGCATTTT
>many|TRBJ2-7|TRBD2|TRBV2
CASRLAGVYEQYF
TGTGCAAGCAGACTAGCGGGAGTCTACGAGCAGTACTTC
>few|TRBJ1-5|NA|TRBV27
CASSLFGTVFNQPQHF
TGTGCCAGCAGTTTATTCGGGACGGTTTTCAATCAGCCCCAGCATTTT
>NA|TRBJ1-5|TRBD1|TRBV28
CASSLFDRDQPQHF
TGTGCCAGCAGTTTATTTGACAGGGATCAGCCCCAGCATTTT
>NA|TRBJ1-3|NA|TRBV29-1
CSVKGPRSIGNTIYF
TGCAGCGTAAAGGGACCGCGCTCGATAGGAAACACCATATATTTT
>NA|TRBJ1-2|TRBD1|TRBV29-1
CSVDRGKGGYTF
TGCAGCGTTGACAGGGGGAAGGGTGGCTACACCTTC
>NA|TRBJ1-5|NA|TRBV7-9
CASSLTSDQPQHF
TGTGCCAGCAGCTTAACAAGCGATCAGCCCCAGCATTTT
>many|TRBJ2-7|NA|TRBV12-3/TRBV12-4
CASSLARGEQYF
TGTGCCAGCAGTCTAGCTCGCGGCGAGCAGTACTTC
>NA|TRBJ2-5|NA|TRBV11-3
CASSLDRDSVQTQYF
TGTGCCAGCAGCTTAGATCGAGATAGCGTGCAGACCCAGTACTTC
>NA|TRBJ1-2|NA|TRBV5-1
CASSPGQAENYGYTF
TGCGCCAGCAGCCCCGGTCAGGCGGAGAACTATGGCTACACCTTC
>NA|TRBJ1-2|NA|TRBV6-9
CGSSYSPTANYGYTF
TGTGGCAGCAGTTACTCCCCCACCGCTAACTATGGCTACACCTTC
>few|TRBJ1-1|NA|TRBV12-3/TRBV12-4
CASTPEGHTEAFF
TGTGCCAGCACCCCAGAGGGGCACACTGAAGCTTTCTTT
>few|TRBJ2-5|NA|TRBV5-5
CASSFSVSWGAETQYF
TGTGCCAGCAGCTTCTCGGTCAGTTGGGGGGCGGAGACCCAGTACTTC
>NA|TRBJ2-7|NA|TRBV2
CASRTLRGYYEQYF
TGTGCCAGCAGGACCCTCCGGGGCTACTACGAGCAGTACTTC
>few|TRBJ1-1|NA|TRBV15
CATSRDGRGGEAFF
TGTGCCACCAGCAGAGATGGGAGGGGGGGTGAAGCTTTCTTT
>NA|TRBJ2-1|NA|TRBV19
CASSPGWDEQFF
TGTGCCAGTAGCCCGGGGTGGGATGAGCAGTTCTTC
>NA|TRBJ1-2|NA|TRBV2
CASSSQILGGLYGYTF
TGTGCCAGCAGCTCACAAATACTCGGAGGCCTCTATGGCTACACCTTC
>NA|TRBJ1-1|NA|TRBV6-1
CASIWGGQGTEAFF
TGTGCCAGCATCTGGGGGGGGCAAGGCACTGAAGCTTTCTTT
>NA|TRBJ1-2|NA|TRBV5-6
CASSLAGIPTHGYTF
TGTGCCAGCAGCTTGGCAGGGATACCTACGCATGGCTACACCTTC
>few|TRBJ1-3|TRBD1|TRBV28
CASSPSGQGTGNTIYF
TGTGCCAGCAGTCCCTCGGGACAGGGTACTGGAAACACCATATATTTT
>once|TRBJ1-2|NA|TRBV6-2/TRBV6-3
CATLPGQGTNYGYTF
TGTGCCACCTTGCCGGGGCAGGGCACTAACTATGGCTACACCTTC
>NA|TRBJ1-2|TRBD1|TRBV7-2
CASSPVRTGAPGYTF
TGTGCCAGCAGCCCAGTGCGGACAGGGGCCCCCGGCTACACCTTC
>NA|TRBJ1-3|NA|TRBV7-9
CASRNTVTSGNTIYF
TGTGCCAGCAGAAACACGGTAACTTCTGGAAACACCATATATTTT
>many|TRBJ2-7|TRBD2|TRBV11-2
CASSLGGRSNNEQYF
TGTGCCAGCAGCTTAGGCGGGAGGAGTAACAACGAGCAGTACTTC
>many|TRBJ2-2|TRBD1|TRBV12-3/TRBV12-4
CASSRTGRTGELFF
TGTGCCAGCAGTCGGACAGGGAGAACCGGGGAGCTGTTTTTT
>few|TRBJ2-7|NA|TRBV12-3/TRBV12-4
CASSLNRHSEQYF
TGTGCCAGCAGTTTAAACCGCCATAGCGAGCAGTACTTC
>few|TRBJ2-7|NA|TRBV5-1
CASSLAAGTAGDYEQYF
TGCGCCAGCAGCTTGGCCGCAGGGACAGCGGGAGACTACGAGCAGTACTTC
>many|TRBJ1-2|NA|TRBV11-1
CASSLAGLTDGDGYTF
TGTGCCAGCAGCTTAGCAGGCCTGACAGATGGGGATGGCTACACCTTC